The T cell receptor beta chain under discussion was sequenced for a study of glioma-infiltrating T cells. The iRepertoire nested amplicon-rescue multiplex PCR amplified TCR alpha and beta CDR3s from RNA. TCRdb ran MiXCR on the multiplex PCR reads and lists one entry per CDR3 protein. The sample holds around 350,000 distinct CDR3 sequences, roughly two fifths seen once. Comments on this clonotype: Its specificity is unknown.

General study findings and limits: Signature shared blood CDR3 motifs were enriched in low-divergence and depleted in high-divergence patients.

The receptor was derived from a human donor with low-grade glioma or glioblastoma, undergoing nonglioma brain surgery, or in good health (not recorded which). Sequences were obtained from glioma tissue, nonneoplastic brain tissue, or PBMCs (not recorded which).

CDR3 residues: CASSRDREFPLYGYTF. In nucleotides, the CDR3 is TGTGCCAGCAGCCGGGACAGGGAATTCCCCCTCTATGGCTACACCTTC. V is TRBV7-9 and J is TRBJ1-2; 9 bases line up with TRBD1. Looked up from germline, CDR1 is SEHNR and CDR2 is FQNEAQ (reference sequence). The CDR3 totals 16 residues. V lost 5 bases to trimming and J lost 4 bases; unmatched junction nucleotides: 11.